This T cell receptor beta chain stems from a study of blood T cell repertoires in COVID-19. Study-level information: In each case, the material was cDNA or gDNA derived from T cells, B-cell-depleted T cells, or PBMCs.

Germline trimming cut 5 bases from V and 7 bases from J; bases unmatched to any gene: 6. CDR1 SGHAT and CDR2 FQNNGV come from the germline V gene. The CDR3 consists of 14 residues. Per the authors' pipeline: Estimation of nucleated cell counts was performed using reference gene primer amplification. TCRdb keeps only in-frame clones here, not all; method: immunoSEQ multiplex PCR. D and trimming come from the DNA, and the V and J calls and clone size come from that table. The sample yields about 8,000 clones, about 84% seen once. The sequence came from a human donor in a cohort sampled during active COVID-19. The rearrangement links TRBV11-2 to TRBJ1-5; 9 bases fit TRBD1. What was sequenced was peripheral blood. As DNA, the CDR3 is TGTGCCAGCAGCAAGACAGGGGGAAACCAGCCCCAGCATTTT. The encoded protein is CASSKTGGNQPQHF.